The T cell receptor (beta chain) under discussion was sequenced for a study of blood T cell repertoires in COVID-19. Turning to the study itself: T cells, B-cell-depleted T cells, or PBMCs provided the cDNA or gDNA that served as material.

The CDR3 contains 15 residues. Germline CDR1 and CDR2: SGHTA and FQGNSA. With 0 bases clipped from V and 4 bases from J, the junction kept 3 bases outside the gene matches. As processed by the authors: Estimates of nucleated cell counts were drawn from the amplification of reference gene primers. Sequencing was performed with immunoSEQ multiplex PCR; in TCRdb, only in-frame clones are kept and a portion is missing. V and J calls and clone size are given by that table; D and trimming were obtained from the DNA. The sample has roughly 300,000 clones, less than 90% seen once. This TCR came from a human donor in a cohort sampled during active COVID-19. The rearrangement joins TRBV7-2 to TRBJ2-1; 7 positions match TRBD2. The sequenced sample was peripheral blood. CDR3 nucleotide sequence: TGTGCCAGCAGCTTAGCCGGGACTAAGTACAATGAGCAGTTCTTC. This encodes CASSLAGTKYNEQFF.